One and the same sample provided the 13 T cell receptor beta chains below, sequenced in a study of T cell changes during pregnancy in multiple sclerosis. Produced via immunoSEQ multiplex PCR; TCRdb's table is partial and in-frame only. Here the sample spans about 100,000 clones, approximately 92% being singletons. The specimen was peripheral blood, collected after pregnancy. The receptors stem from a female donor with multiple sclerosis, enrolled in a pregnancy study.

V is TRBV27 and J is TRBJ2-7; D gene ambiguous. The CDR3 is made up of 13 amino acids. Germline CDR1 is MNHEY and CDR2 is SMNVEV (reference sequence). V was shortened by 5 bases and J by 5 bases, with 13 bases between the two germline ends. The CDR3 nucleotides are TGTGCCAGCAGTAACTTCATTACGCACGAGCAGTACTTC. Translating gives CASSNFITHEQYF.

The chain uses TRBV5-6 and TRBJ1-5, with D maybe TRBD1 (5 bases). The CDR3 runs to 18 residues. With 0 bases removed from V and 2 bases from J, the gap between germline ends came to 18 bases. Germline values: CDR1 SGHDT, CDR2 YYEEEE. The CDR3 protein is CASSLGGGWDAGNQPQHF. The CDR3 bases are TGTGCCAGCAGCTTGGGGGGGGGTTGGGACGCGGGCAATCAGCCCCAGCATTTT.

The chain uses TRBV27 and TRBJ1-2; 7 nucleotides align to TRBD1. This CDR3 spans 15 amino acids. V trimming: 8 bases; J trimming: 5 bases; junction bases outside the gene matches: 14. Germline assignment: CDR1 MNHEY and CDR2 SMNVEV (reference sequence). CDR3 region: CASHPALGQKYGYTF. In nucleotides, the CDR3 is TGTGCCAGCCACCCTGCCCTGGGACAGAAATATGGCTACACCTTC.

The rearrangement uses TRBV11-3 and TRBJ1-2; D not certain. With 1 base removed from V and 7 bases from J, the gap between germline ends came to 10 bases. The CDR3 sequence is 13 residues long. CDR1 and CDR2 from the germline V gene are SGHNT and YENEEA. CDR3 residues: CASSLGPSGGYTF. The CDR3 nucleotides read TGTGCCAGCAGCTTAGGTCCGTCGGGTGGCTACACCTTC.

This clone was detected only once. This chain links TRBV18 with TRBJ2-7, with a tentative D call TRBD1 (5 bases). The CDR3 extends over 13 amino acids. Germline V lookup: CDR1 KGHSH, CDR2 LQKENI. Trimming cost V 3 bases and J 5 bases, with 11 bases left between them. The CDR3 loop is CASSPQGLHEQYF. The CDR3 DNA reads TGTGCCAGCTCACCCCAGGGTTTGCACGAGCAGTACTTC.

The chain recombines TRBV19 with TRBJ2-2; D gene unclear. The CDR3 is 13 residues long. Germline V gene lookup returns CDR1 LNHDA and CDR2 SQIVND (reference sequence). V lost 4 bases and J lost 3, with 6 bases in between. The chain's CDR3 is CASSKTYTGELFF. The CDR3 DNA reads as TGTGCCAGTAGTAAAACTTACACCGGGGAGCTGTTTTTT.

This chain connects TRBV5-1 to TRBJ2-2; TRBD1 is a possible D gene (5 bases). V gave up 1 base and J gave up 3 bases, with 10 bases separating them. The CDR3 has 15 residues. Germline V CDR1 and CDR2: SGHRS, YFSETQ. CDR3 sequence: CASSLSRAYTGELFF. The DNA of the CDR3 is TGCGCCAGCAGCTTGTCCAGGGCTTACACCGGGGAGCTGTTTTTT. The whole variable domain, remainder taken from reference TRBV5-1 and TRBJ2-2, is KAGVTQTPRYLIKTRGQQVTLSCSPISGHRSVSWYQQTPGQGLQFLFEYFSETQRNKGNFPGRFSGRQFSNSRSEMNVSTLELGDSALYLCASSLSRAYTGELFFGEGSRLTVL.

The J gene is TRBJ1-4, the V gene TRBV6-1; 7 bases are shared with TRBD1. The ends lost 4 bases at V and 6 bases at J; junction bases unmatched: 8. The CDR3 is made up of 15 amino acids. Per germline, CDR1 MNHNS and CDR2 SASEGT. The DNA of the CDR3 is TGTGCCAGCAGTGTTCAGGGGGGAGGCTATGAAAAACTGTTTTTT. It yields the protein CASSVQGGGYEKLFF.

V is TRBV30 and J is TRBJ2-7, with 7 bases that match TRBD1. Germline CDR1 is GTSNPN and CDR2 is SVGIG (reference sequence). CDR3 length equals 15 residues. V was clipped by 0 bases and J by 1 base; unmatched bases: 6. The DNA of the CDR3 is TGTGCCTGGAGTGTCCCCCGACAGGGATCCTACGAGCAGTACTTC. Translating it yields CAWSVPRQGSYEQYF.

Only a few counts were recorded for this clone. The chain couples TRBV28 to TRBJ2-2; possible D gene TRBD2, 5 bases. Germline V gene lookup returns CDR1 MDHEN and CDR2 SYDVKM. The CDR3 loop spans 12 amino acids. Trimming left V 6 bases short and J 6 bases short, with 8 bases between. The CDR3 nucleotides are TGTGCCAGCAGCTTAGCGTCCGGGGAGCTGTTTTTT. This encodes CASSLASGELFF. The whole variable domain, filled in from reference TRBV28 and TRBJ2-2, reads DVKVTQSSRYLVKRTGEKVFLECVQDMDHENMFWYRQDPGLGLRLIYFSYDVKMKEKGDIPEGYSVSREKKERFSLILESASTNQTSMYLCASSLASGELFFGEGSRLTVL.

The gene calls are TRBV28 and TRBJ1-1; 8 nucleotides line up with TRBD1. Germline CDR1 MDHEN, CDR2 SYDVKM. The CDR3 is 13 residues long. V lost 6 bases and J lost 4; bases outside the gene matches: 4. In DNA form, the CDR3 reads TGTGCCAGCAGAGGTACAGGGGGCACTGAAGCTTTCTTT. Translation gives CASRGTGGTEAFF.

Notes on this clone: An end of the junction does not agree with germline; a read error may underlie this. The chain joins TRBV7-8 to TRBJ2-3; D might be TRBD2 (6 bases). The germline gives CDR1 SGHVS, CDR2 FQNEAQ. This CDR3 region has 14 residues. The DNA for the CDR3 is TGTGCCACGGCTAGCGAGGAGGGAGGAGATATGCAGTATTTT. It translates to CATASEEGGDMQYF.

This clone showed up many times. The genes are TRBV4-3 and TRBJ1-6; 8 nucleotides match TRBD1. Losses at the gene ends were 0 bases for V and 9 bases for J; bases not matched to a gene: 7. The CDR3 covers 16 residues. Germline V gene sequence: CDR1 LGHNA, CDR2 YSLEER. The CDR3 sequence: CASSQDPGGESSPLHF. The CDR3 region has the DNA TGCGCCAGCAGCCAAGACCCAGGGGGCGAGAGTTCACCCCTCCACTTT.